The present entry profiles one TCR beta chain with its context. The CDR3 is 13 amino acids. With 3 bases removed from V and 5 bases from J, the gap between germline ends came to 7 bases. This entry is derived from a study of blood T cell repertoires in COVID-19. Looking at the study overall: COVID-19 samples collected from the United States, Italy and Spain covered acute and convalescent phases. PBMCs, B-cell-depleted T cells, or T cells provided the cDNA or gDNA that made up the material.

In the original analysis: Cell counts per sample came from amplifying reference gene primers. Profiling relied on immunoSEQ multiplex PCR, and the TCRdb table lists in-frame clones only, not all of them. The V and J calls and clone size are taken from that table; D and trimming were inferred from the DNA. The sample carries 310,000 or so clones, about 90% recorded once. Sample: peripheral blood. The V and J genes are TRBV12-3 or TRBV12-4 and TRBJ1-4; D unresolved. The receptor's source is a woman aged 50 to 60 who had recovered from COVID-19. The CDR3 region is CASSLTGNEKLFF. The CDR3 DNA is TGTGCCAGCAGTTTGACGGGGAATGAAAAACTGTTTTTT.